What follows describes a single T cell receptor (beta chain). This clonotype was seen many times. Its antigen target is currently unknown. Per-base quality was not reported, and no clone a single base away is much larger than it. Explained via the paper, the time point label denotes: newly diagnosed GD, antithyroid drugs for less than 3 months. For both TCR sequencing and RNA sequencing, RNA was extracted from PBMCs in TRIzol. The diagnosis of Graves' disease followed American Thyroid Association guidelines. The patients came from an endocrinology department in Xi'an, China. Each patient gave 7 to 9.5 milliliters of peripheral blood, collected in an EDTA anticoagulant tube. Ficoll Paque Plus density gradient separation was used to isolate PBMCs, and no further T cell sorting was performed. An Agilent 2100 Bioanalyzer and agarose gel were used to check RNA quality, and a NanoDrop 2000 was used to measure RNA concentration.

The data are from a study of regulatory T cells in long-lasting Graves disease (dated by TCRdb to the early 2020s). Some background on the complete study: Antithyroid drugs had been taken for less than 3 months by newly diagnosed Graves' disease patients. Patients with persistent Graves' disease were compared with patients with newly diagnosed Graves' disease using TCR sequencing and RNA sequencing of peripheral blood. The study was conducted in China and was registered as a clinical trial. TCR sequencing covered 13 persistent and 20 or so newly diagnosed Graves' disease patients, about 35 samples in total. Broad study findings and their caveats: Preferential use of TRBV28, TRBJ1-2 and TRBJ2-5 was observed in persistent disease, whereas TRBV20-1 and TRBJ2-1 were favored in newly diagnosed disease. The authors noted that the small sample size was a limitation that may lower accuracy. Compared with newly diagnosed patients, persistent Graves' disease patients had lower TCR Shannon entropy and fewer highly expanded clones, which suggests clonal expansion. A larger number of public clonotypes was shared among persistent patients (fewer than 3,000) than among newly diagnosed patients (around 870). Sequencing and analysis were restricted to the TCR beta chain. The study examined only peripheral blood because the primary lesion, thyroid tissue, could not be accessed.

The CDR3, from cysteine to phenylalanine, totals 16 residues. Solely the CDR3 DNA is kept, with 48 bases framed from the first base. V ends up 0 bases short and J 3 bases short, with an unmatched junction base count of 6. CDR1 is given as MNHEY and CDR2 as SVGAGI, both from the germline V gene. Library creation used multiplex PCR. This sample was sequenced with an Illumina HiSeq 4000. TCR beta libraries were built with iRepertoire HTBI primers and Arm-PCR amplification of CDR3 regions. Before sequencing, the PCR products underwent gel purification. In the original analysis: Gene usage analysis of CDR3 amino acid clonotypes relied on the roughly 60 TRBV and about 15 TRBJ segments identified across samples. COPE and FqMerger were used to merge filtered high-quality paired reads into contigs. Contigs were aligned with BLAST to IMGT TRBV, TRBD and TRBJ reference genes, and CDR3 was defined per IMGT. Any clonotype with a frequency above 0.1% was counted as a highly expanded clone. Shannon entropy was used to measure repertoire diversity, and the Gini coefficient was used to measure V-J evenness. A clonotype was considered public if more than one individual shared it. The raw public reads went through TCRdb reprocessing: fastp at Q25, MiXCR clone calling, in-frame beta chains kept. Here each entry gathers all rows of one CDR3 protein and keeps the most common genes and DNA. These V and J calls derive from TCRdb rather than the authors' analysis. The sample table records about 470,000 distinct CDR3 sequences; about 15% of these occur just once. The ten largest account for about a sixth of the sample.

The sample also formed part of further work on T cells in Graves' hyperthyroidism and ophthalmopathy. The second paper further reports: A patient counted as having stable Graves' hyperthyroidism if no progression to ophthalmopathy occurred over 18 months of follow-up. The hyperthyroidism patients were between 18 and 65 years old and newly diagnosed, with a disease duration of less than 2 months. The study excluded patients with uncontrolled infections, other autoimmune diseases, pregnancy or lactation. Diagnoses relied on clinical symptoms, serum thyroxine and TRAb, thyroid ultrasound and orbital computed tomography. The first round of RT-PCR for the TCR CDR3 was performed with the HTBI primer set and the Qiagen OneStep RT-PCR kit. Blood samples also contained most of the expanded thyroid clonotypes (frequency above 0.001), which suggests that blood repertoires may reflect thyroid immune responses. Ophthalmopathy was separated from stable hyperthyroidism by a 13 V-J signature model, with 85% to 90% sensitivity and roughly 84% specificity obtained in cross-validation and 80%/75% obtained in testing. In validation, progression to ophthalmopathy was predicted by the model with roughly 69% sensitivity and under 85% specificity, a median of 6.5 months before onset. A discovery cohort of approximately 100 patients, fewer than 50 with Graves' ophthalmopathy and approximately 55 with stable Graves' hyperthyroidism, was used to find distinguishing TCR V-J signatures. Prospective prediction of ophthalmopathy was tested in an independent validation cohort of some 20 hyperthyroidism patients and 17 patients who later progressed to ophthalmopathy. The roughly 90 discovery patients were divided at random into training and test sets in a 7:3 ratio. Thyroid tissue and blood T-cell repertoires from several Graves' hyperthyroidism patients were also compared in the study. After sampling, hyperthyroidism patients received methimazole starting at 30 mg daily, and ophthalmopathy patients received high-dose intravenous methylprednisolone. A second multiplex PCR round built the libraries, followed by size selection and purification. The libraries were sequenced on an Illumina HiSeq2000 using paired-end 100 bp reads. SOAPnuke was used to process the raw data, throwing out any read that contained adapters or uncalled bases, had a mean Phred below 15, or lacked an exact constant-primer or identifier match. COPE v1.2.5 was used to merge the high-quality paired reads, and each unique nucleotide sequence was defined as a clonotype. MiTCR v1.1 was used to align clonotypes to the IMGT TRBV, TRBD and TRBJ reference segments. The analysis was restricted to V-J combinations with a frequency above 0.0001, which together covered 99% to 99.2% of the repertoires. The TCS score was defined as F50 (clonal expansion) divided by E x V (chaos), with BLOSUM62-based TCRdist calculated between CDR3 peptides within each V-J. Welch's t-statistics and random forest reduced around 510 V-J features to under 15, which were used in a naive Bayes classifier (R e1071). No statistical method was used to fix the sample size in advance, and group allocation was not hidden from the investigators. The paper reports TCR Vbeta CDR3 sequencing of some 140 peripheral blood samples: under 45 ophthalmopathy, around 80 hyperthyroidism and approximately 17 progressor patients.

Here the chain combines TRBV6-5 and TRBJ2-7; 9 central bases correspond to TRBD1. This clonotype originated in a woman aged 30 to 39 with Graves disease. Donor details come from another sample of the same person, matched by shared clones. The sequencing used peripheral blood mononuclear cells (PBMCs), collected at new diagnosis, from a patient treated with antithyroid drugs. The nucleotide sequence reads as follows: TGTGCCAGCAGTTACTCTCCATACAGGGGGCTCTACGAGCAGTACTTC. The translation is CASSYSPYRGLYEQYF.